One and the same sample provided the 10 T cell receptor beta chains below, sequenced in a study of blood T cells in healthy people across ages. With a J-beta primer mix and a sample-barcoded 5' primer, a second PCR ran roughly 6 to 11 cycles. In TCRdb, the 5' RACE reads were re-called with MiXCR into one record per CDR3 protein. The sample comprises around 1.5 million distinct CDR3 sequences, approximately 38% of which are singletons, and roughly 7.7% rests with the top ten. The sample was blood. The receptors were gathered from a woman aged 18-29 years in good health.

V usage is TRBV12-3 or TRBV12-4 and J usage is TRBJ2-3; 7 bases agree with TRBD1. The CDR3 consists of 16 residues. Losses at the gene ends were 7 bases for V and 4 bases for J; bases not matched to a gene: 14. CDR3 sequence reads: CASTPGQPLKADTQYF. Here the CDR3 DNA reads TGTGCCAGCACCCCGGGACAGCCTTTAAAAGCAGATACGCAGTATTTT.

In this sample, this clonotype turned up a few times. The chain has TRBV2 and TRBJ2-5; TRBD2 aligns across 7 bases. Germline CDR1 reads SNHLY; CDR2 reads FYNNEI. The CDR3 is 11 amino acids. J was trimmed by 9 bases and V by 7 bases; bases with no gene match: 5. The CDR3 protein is CASIVLAAQYF. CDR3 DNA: TGTGCCAGCATCGTGCTAGCGGCCCAGTACTTC.

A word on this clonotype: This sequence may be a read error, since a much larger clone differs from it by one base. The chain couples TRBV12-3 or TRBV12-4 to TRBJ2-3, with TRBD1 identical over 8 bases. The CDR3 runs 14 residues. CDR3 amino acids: CARSLTGDTDTQYF. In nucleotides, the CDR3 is TGTGCCCGCAGCCTGACAGGGGACACAGATACGCAGTATTTT.

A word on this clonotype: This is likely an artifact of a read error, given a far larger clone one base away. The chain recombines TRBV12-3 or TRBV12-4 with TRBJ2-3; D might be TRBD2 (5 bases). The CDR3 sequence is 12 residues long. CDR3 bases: TGTGCCACCAGTTTAGAGGGCGATACGCAGTATTTT. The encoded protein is CATSLEGDTQYF.

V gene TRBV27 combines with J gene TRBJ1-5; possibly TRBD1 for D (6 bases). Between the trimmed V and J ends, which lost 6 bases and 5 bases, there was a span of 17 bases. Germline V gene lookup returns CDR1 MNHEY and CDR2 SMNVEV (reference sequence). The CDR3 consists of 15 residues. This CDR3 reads CASSRTGFWDQPQHF. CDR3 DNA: TGTGCCAGCAGCAGAACAGGGTTTTGGGATCAGCCCCAGCATTTT.

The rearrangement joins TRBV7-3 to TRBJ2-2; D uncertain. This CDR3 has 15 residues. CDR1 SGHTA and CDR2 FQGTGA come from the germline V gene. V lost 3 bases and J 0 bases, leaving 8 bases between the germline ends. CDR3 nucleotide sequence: TGTGCCAGCAGCTTTATACTCGCGAACACCGGGGAGCTGTTTTTT. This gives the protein CASSFILANTGELFF.

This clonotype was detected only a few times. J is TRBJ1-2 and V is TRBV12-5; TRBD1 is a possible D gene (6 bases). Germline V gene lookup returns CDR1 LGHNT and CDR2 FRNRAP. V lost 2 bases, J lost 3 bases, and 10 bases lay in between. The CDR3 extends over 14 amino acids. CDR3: CASGLWSGDYGYTF. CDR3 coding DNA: TGTGCTAGTGGTTTGTGGTCAGGGGACTATGGCTACACCTTC.

This chain's CDR3 is CSARRQGTLNTEAFF. The CDR3 DNA reads TGCAGTGCTAGACGACAGGGCACCCTGAACACTGAAGCTTTCTTT. The chain recombines TRBV20-1 with TRBJ1-1; 7 bases map to TRBD1. Trimming cost V 2 bases and J 0 bases; bases outside gene matches: 6. The germline gives CDR1 DFQATT, CDR2 SNEGSKA (reference sequence). This CDR3 comprises 15 residues.

The CDR3 sequence is CASSGVDGKTGGYTF. DNA for the CDR3: TGCGCCAGCAGCGGAGTGGACGGCAAAACGGGGGGCTACACCTTC. The gene calls are TRBV5-1 and TRBJ1-2; no reliable D call. Trimming shortened V by 4 bases and J by 8 bases, and 21 bases separated the two germline ends. The CDR3 sequence is 15 residues long. The V gene's germline CDR1 is SGHRS and CDR2 YFSETQ.

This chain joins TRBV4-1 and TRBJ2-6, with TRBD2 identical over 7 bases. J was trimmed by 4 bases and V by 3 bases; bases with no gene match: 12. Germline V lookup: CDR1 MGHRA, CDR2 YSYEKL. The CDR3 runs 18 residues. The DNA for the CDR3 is TGCGCCAGCAGCCAGGGGGGGACCCTATTCCCCGGGGCCAACGTCCTGACTTTC. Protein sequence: CASSQGGTLFPGANVLTF.